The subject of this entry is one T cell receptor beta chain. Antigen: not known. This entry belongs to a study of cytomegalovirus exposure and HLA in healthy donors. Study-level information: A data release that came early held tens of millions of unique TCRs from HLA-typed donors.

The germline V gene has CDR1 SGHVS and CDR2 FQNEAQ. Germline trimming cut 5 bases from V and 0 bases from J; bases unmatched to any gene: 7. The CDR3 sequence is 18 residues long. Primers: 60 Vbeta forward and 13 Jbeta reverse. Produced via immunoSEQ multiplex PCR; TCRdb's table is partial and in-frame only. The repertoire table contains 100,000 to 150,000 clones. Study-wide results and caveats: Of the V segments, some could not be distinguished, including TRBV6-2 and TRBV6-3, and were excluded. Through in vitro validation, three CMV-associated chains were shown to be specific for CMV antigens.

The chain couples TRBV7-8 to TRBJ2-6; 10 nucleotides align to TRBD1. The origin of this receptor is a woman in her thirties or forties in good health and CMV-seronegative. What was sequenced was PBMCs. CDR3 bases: TGTGCCAGCAGCCCCGGACAGGGGGTGGCCTCTGGGGCCAACGTCCTGACTTTC. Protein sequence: CASSPGQGVASGANVLTF.